These 20 T cell receptor beta chains were sequenced from one sample in a study of CD8 T cells in Susac syndrome. Reverse transcription of about 0.5 to 1 ug RNA was carried out with random hexamers. TCRdb used MiXCR to reprocess the immunoSEQ multiplex PCR reads, holding one entry per CDR3 protein. Here the sample spans 250,000 to 300,000 distinct CDR3 sequences, about 88% being singletons. Sample: CD8+ T cells from PBMCs. These receptors all come from a human donor with multiple sclerosis.

The V and J genes are TRBV11-1 and TRBJ1-6; 7 bases map to TRBD1. With V trimmed by 5 bases and J by 5 bases, 3 bases remained unmatched. The CDR3 spans 14 residues. Germline CDR1 reads SGHAT; CDR2 reads FQDESV (reference sequence). The CDR3 region has the DNA TGTGCCAGCAGCCCACAGGGGAATAATTCACCCCTCCACTTT. Its protein product is CASSPQGNNSPLHF.

The rearrangement links TRBV7-6 to TRBJ2-1, with TRBD1 matching 7 bases. J was trimmed by 3 bases and V by 11 bases; bases with no gene match: 1. CDR1 is SGHVS, CDR2 FNYEAQ, per germline. CDR3 length: 11 amino acids. The CDR3 nucleotides read TGTGCCTCAGGGGGCTACAATGAGCAGTTCTTC. It codes for CASGGYNEQFF.

V and J are TRBV6-6 and TRBJ1-5; D gene unclear. Trimming removed 6 bases at V and 6 bases at J, with 12 bases between. The CDR3 totals 13 residues. CDR1 is MNHNY and CDR2 is SVGAGI in the germline V gene (reference sequence). The chain's CDR3 is CASSPAYSQPQHF. The CDR3 bases are TGTGCCAGCAGCCCGGCCTATAGTCAGCCCCAGCATTTT.

The chain uses TRBV4-1 and TRBJ1-5; TRBD1 might be the D (6 bases). Germline CDR1 and CDR2: MGHRA and YSYEKL. Trimming cost V 1 base and J 3 bases, with 22 bases left between them. The CDR3 extends over 19 amino acids. Written as DNA, the CDR3 is TGCGCCAGCAGCCAAGTGTCGTCGGGGGCGCGAGGGATCAATCAGCCCCAGCATTTT. As protein: CASSQVSSGARGINQPQHF.

A note on this clonotype: One junction end disagrees with the germline gene, perhaps due to a read error. J is TRBJ2-7 and V is TRBV7-7; 7 bases align to TRBD2. Germline V lookup: CDR1 SSHAT, CDR2 FNYEAQ (reference sequence). The CDR3 loop spans 18 amino acids. The CDR3 loop is CASSLAGLRTSLSYEQYF. CDR3 nucleotide sequence: TGTGCTAGCAGCTTAGCTGGACTGCGGACTAGTCTCTCCTACGAGCAGTACTTC. The entire variable domain, with the rest obtained from reference TRBV7-7 and TRBJ2-7, is as follows: GAGVSQSPRYKVTKRGQDVTLRCDPISSHATLYWYQQALGQGPEFLTYFNYEAQPDKSGLPSDRFSAERPEGSISTLTIQRTEQRDSAMYRCASSLAGLRTSLSYEQYFGPGTRLTVT.

The chain employs TRBV7-2 and TRBJ2-7; TRBD2 matches at 7 bases. The CDR3 loop spans 19 amino acids. Trimming took 0 bases from V and 2 from J; bases not matched to a gene: 16. Germline CDR1 reads SGHTA; CDR2 reads FQGNSA. The CDR3 coding sequence is TGTGCCAGCAGCTTAGCGCTAGGGTTCTATGAGGGGAGGGCCTACGAGCAGTACTTC. This translates into CASSLALGFYEGRAYEQYF.

This rearrangement joins TRBV9 to TRBJ2-1, with D maybe TRBD2 (5 bases). The ends were cut back, 4 bases at V and 0 bases at J, with 11 bases in the middle. CDR3 size: 15 residues. Per germline, CDR1 SGDLS and CDR2 YYNGEE. The CDR3 DNA follows: TGTGCCAGCAGCCCTGTGGGGAGCTCCTACAATGAGCAGTTCTTC. Amino acid sequence: CASSPVGSSYNEQFF.

J is TRBJ2-7 and V is TRBV18, with D possibly being TRBD1 or TRBD2 (5 bases each). Germline assignment: CDR1 KGHSH and CDR2 LQKENI. CDR3 length equals 16 residues. Trimming left V 3 bases short and J 0 bases short, with 15 bases between. The CDR3 nucleotides read TGTGCCAGCTCACCTTCGGGGCAGCCTCTCTCCTACGAGCAGTACTTC. The encoded protein is CASSPSGQPLSYEQYF.

The CDR3 bases are TGTGCCAGCAGGGACACAGGGAGTATACATGAGCAGTTCTTC. This encodes CASRDTGSIHEQFF. The rearrangement uses TRBV6-1 and TRBJ2-1, with D possibly matching TRBD1 (6 bases). From germline, CDR1 is MNHNS and CDR2 SASEGT. This CDR3 spans 14 amino acids. V dropped 6 bases and J dropped 8 bases, with 17 bases sitting between them.

The chain is built from TRBV19 and TRBJ1-1, with D possibly matching TRBD1 (5 bases). This CDR3 region has 15 residues. The ends were cut back, 3 bases at V and 3 bases at J, with 14 bases in the middle. Germline values: CDR1 LNHDA, CDR2 SQIVND (reference sequence). CDR3 region: CASSIGALGDTEAFF. Written as DNA, the CDR3 is TGTGCCAGTAGTATTGGGGCTTTGGGGGACACTGAAGCTTTCTTT.

The rearrangement joins TRBV19 to TRBJ2-7, with a tentative D call TRBD1 (5 bases). This CDR3 is 11 amino acids long. The V gene's germline CDR1 is LNHDA and CDR2 SQIVND (reference sequence). V was clipped by 8 bases and J by 4 bases, with 9 bases between them. In nucleotides, the CDR3 is TGTGCCAGTGGACATAGTTACGAGCAGTACTTC. Residues: CASGHSYEQYF.

This chain links TRBV6-2 or TRBV6-3 with TRBJ2-1; 14 nucleotides line up with TRBD2. This CDR3 contains 20 residues. CDR1 is MNHEY and CDR2 is SVGEGT in the germline V gene. V dropped 6 bases and J dropped 5; count of bases not matched to a gene: 18. The CDR3 DNA follows: TGTGCCAGCAGACCCACCACCGAGACTAGCGGGAGGGCCGGGAACAATGAGCAGTTCTTC. This gives the protein CASRPTTETSGRAGNNEQFF.

This chain joins TRBV6-2 or TRBV6-3 and TRBJ2-2; TRBD1 aligns across 7 bases. Germline V gives CDR1 MNHEY, CDR2 SVGEGT. Trimming took 5 bases from V and 0 from J; bases not matched to a gene: 6. This CDR3 has 16 amino acids. CDR3 nucleotide sequence: TGTGCCAGCAGTAGGGGACAGCAACCGAACACCGGGGAGCTGTTTTTT. Protein product: CASSRGQQPNTGELFF.

V and J are TRBV7-9 and TRBJ2-7, with a weak D call TRBD2 (5 bases). V shed 4 bases and J shed 5 bases, with 12 bases lying between them. Per the germline V gene, CDR1 is SEHNR and CDR2 is FQNEAQ (reference sequence). The CDR3 contains 13 residues. The CDR3 DNA is TGTGCCAGCAGCTCGCAGGAGGAGGACGAGCAGTACTTC. It yields the protein CASSSQEEDEQYF.

V gene TRBV28 combines with J gene TRBJ1-1; the D is unclear. V shed 6 bases and J shed 7 bases, with 21 bases lying between them. Germline V gene data show CDR1 as MDHEN and CDR2 as SYDVKM. The CDR3 totals 15 residues. CDR3 nucleotide sequence: TGTGCCAGCAGGGCCCTCCTCGGTTCCGGGATTGAAGCTTTCTTT. It yields the protein CASRALLGSGIEAFF.

The V call is TRBV20-1, the J call TRBJ2-4, with 7 positions matching TRBD1. V lost 5 bases, J lost 0 bases, and 16 bases stayed unmatched. The CDR3 sequence is 18 residues long. Germline V gene sequence: CDR1 DFQATT, CDR2 SNEGSKA (reference sequence). The CDR3 sequence: CSAPGTEIFPLAKNIQYF. The CDR3 region has the DNA TGCAGTGCTCCGGGGACAGAGATCTTCCCACTAGCCAAAAACATTCAGTACTTC.

The rearrangement uses TRBV12-3 or TRBV12-4 and TRBJ1-2; D might be TRBD1 (6 bases). V shed 5 bases and J shed 4 bases, with 14 bases lying between them. The length of the CDR3 is 14 residues. The CDR3 reads CASSAALQGYGYTF. For the CDR3, the DNA is TGTGCCAGCAGTGCGGCCTTACAGGGCTATGGCTACACCTTC.

The J gene is TRBJ1-1, the V gene TRBV5-6, with TRBD1 matching over 10 bases. V dropped 4 bases and J dropped 11; count of bases not matched to a gene: 5. This CDR3 region has 12 residues. CDR1 is SGHDT and CDR2 is YYEEEE in the germline V gene. CDR3 bases: TGTGCCAGCAGCCAAGGGACAGGGGATGCTTTCTTT. Protein sequence: CASSQGTGDAFF.

The chain joins TRBV24-1 to TRBJ2-2; 8 bases match TRBD2. The V gene end was trimmed by 3 bases and the J gene end by 1 base; junction bases not matched to a gene: 3. In germline, CDR1 is KGHDR, CDR2 SFDVKD. The CDR3 length is 16 residues. CDR3 amino acids: CATSDPTSGNTGELFF. CDR3 DNA: TGTGCCACCAGTGATCCTACTAGCGGGAACACCGGGGAGCTGTTTTTT.

The chain links TRBV27 to TRBJ2-1, with TRBD1 identical over 10 bases. CDR3 size: 17 residues. The germline V gene encodes CDR1 MNHEY and CDR2 SMNVEV (reference sequence). V lost 7 bases to trimming and J lost 8 bases; unmatched junction nucleotides: 17. The CDR3 region is CASTKREGQGTVDEQFF. The CDR3 DNA is TGTGCCAGCACTAAACGAGAGGGACAGGGGACTGTCGATGAGCAGTTCTTC.